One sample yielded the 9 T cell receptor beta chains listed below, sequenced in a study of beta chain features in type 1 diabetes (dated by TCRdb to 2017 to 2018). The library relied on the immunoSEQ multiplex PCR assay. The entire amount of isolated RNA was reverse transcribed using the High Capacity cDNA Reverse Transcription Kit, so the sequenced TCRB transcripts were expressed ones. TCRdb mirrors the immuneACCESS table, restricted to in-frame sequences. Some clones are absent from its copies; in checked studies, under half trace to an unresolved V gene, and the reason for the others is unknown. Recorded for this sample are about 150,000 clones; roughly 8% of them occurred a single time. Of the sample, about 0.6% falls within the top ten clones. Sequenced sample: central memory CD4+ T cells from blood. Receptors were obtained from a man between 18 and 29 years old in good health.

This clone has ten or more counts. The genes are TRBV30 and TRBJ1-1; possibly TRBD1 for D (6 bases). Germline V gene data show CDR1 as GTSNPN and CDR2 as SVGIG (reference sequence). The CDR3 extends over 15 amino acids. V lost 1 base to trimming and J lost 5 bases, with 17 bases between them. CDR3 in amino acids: CAWSAVQGRWTEAFF. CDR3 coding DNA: TGTGCCTGGAGTGCAGTACAGGGTCGGTGGACTGAAGCTTTCTTT.

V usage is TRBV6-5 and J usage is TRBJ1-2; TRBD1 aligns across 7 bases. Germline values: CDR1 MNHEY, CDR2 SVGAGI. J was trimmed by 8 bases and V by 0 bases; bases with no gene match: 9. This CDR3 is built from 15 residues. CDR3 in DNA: TGTGCCAGCAGTTACTCGAGAGAGGGGGCCAGGGGCTACACCTTC. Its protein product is CASSYSREGARGYTF.

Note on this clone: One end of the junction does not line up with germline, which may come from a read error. CDR3 DNA: TGTGCCAGCAGCTTGGGACTAGCGGGAGCTCCCCCCCACTTC. Translating gives CASSLGLAGAPPHF. V is TRBV5-8 and J is TRBJ2-5; TRBD2 matches at 12 bases. The CDR3 has 14 amino acids. Germline assignment: CDR1 SGHTS and CDR2 YDEGEE.

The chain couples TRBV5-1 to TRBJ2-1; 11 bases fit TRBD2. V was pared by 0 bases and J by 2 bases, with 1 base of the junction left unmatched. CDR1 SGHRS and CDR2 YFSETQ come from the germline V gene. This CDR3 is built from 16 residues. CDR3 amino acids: CASSLVGLAAYNEQFF. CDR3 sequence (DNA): TGCGCCAGCAGCTTGGTGGGACTAGCGGCCTACAATGAGCAGTTCTTC.

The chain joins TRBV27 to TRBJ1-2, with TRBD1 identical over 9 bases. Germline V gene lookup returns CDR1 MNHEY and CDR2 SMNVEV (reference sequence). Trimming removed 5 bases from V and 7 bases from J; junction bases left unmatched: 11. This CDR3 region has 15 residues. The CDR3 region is CASSTTGQGWSGYTF. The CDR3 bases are TGTGCCAGCAGTACCACGGGACAGGGCTGGTCTGGCTACACCTTC.

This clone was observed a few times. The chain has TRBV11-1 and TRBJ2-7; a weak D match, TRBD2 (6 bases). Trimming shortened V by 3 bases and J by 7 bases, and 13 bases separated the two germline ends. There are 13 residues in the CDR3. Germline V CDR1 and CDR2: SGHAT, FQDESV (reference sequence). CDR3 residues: CASSFGGAREQYF. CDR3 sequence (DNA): TGTGCCAGCAGCTTCGGAGGGGCGCGTGAGCAGTACTTC.

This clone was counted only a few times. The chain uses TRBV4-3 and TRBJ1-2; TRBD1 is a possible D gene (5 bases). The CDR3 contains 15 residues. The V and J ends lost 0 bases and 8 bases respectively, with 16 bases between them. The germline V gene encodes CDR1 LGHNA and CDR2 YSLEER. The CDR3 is CASSQDKSGIYGYTF. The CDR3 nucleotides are TGCGCCAGCAGCCAAGATAAATCAGGGATATACGGCTACACCTTC.

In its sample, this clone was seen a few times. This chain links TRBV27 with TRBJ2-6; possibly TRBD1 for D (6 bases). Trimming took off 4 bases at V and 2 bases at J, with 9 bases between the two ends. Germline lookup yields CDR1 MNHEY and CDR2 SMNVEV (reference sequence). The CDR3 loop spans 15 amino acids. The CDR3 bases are TGTGCCAGCAGTTACAGGGTCCCTGGGGCCAACGTCCTGACTTTC. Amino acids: CASSYRVPGANVLTF.

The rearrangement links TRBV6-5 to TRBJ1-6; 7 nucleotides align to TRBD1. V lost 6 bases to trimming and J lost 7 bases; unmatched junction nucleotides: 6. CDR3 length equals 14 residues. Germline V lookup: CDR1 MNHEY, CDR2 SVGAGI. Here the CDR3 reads CASSRTGVNSPLHF. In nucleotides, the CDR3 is TGTGCCAGCAGCCGGACAGGTGTCAATTCACCCCTCCACTTT.